What follows are 5 T cell receptor beta chains derived from one specimen sequenced in a study of PD-1 blockade in classical Hodgkin lymphoma. Sample time point: cycle 4 day 1 (C4D1), after five to seven weeks of nivolumab. The patients all showed relapse after autologous stem cell transplantation, while their brentuximab vedotin exposure varied. Sequenced by immunoSEQ multiplex PCR; TCRdb stores in-frame clones only, minus some. The table lists 43,000 or so clones, around 78% of them singletons. The sequences come from peripheral blood mononuclear cells (PBMCs), collected before the fourth cycle of nivolumab. The receptors shown here come from a human donor with classical Hodgkin lymphoma.

This chain links TRBV7-6 with TRBJ1-2, with TRBD1 as a possible D gene (5 bases). The CDR3 totals 13 residues. V lost 1 base to trimming and J lost 3 bases, with 6 bases between them. Germline lookup yields CDR1 SGHVS and CDR2 FNYEAQ. CDR3 in amino acids: CASSLGGDYGYTF. The CDR3 DNA follows: TGTGCCAGCAGCTTAGGAGGGGACTATGGCTACACCTTC.

This clone appeared a few times. This sequence joins TRBV6-1 and TRBJ2-7; D could derive from TRBD1 or TRBD2 (5 bases each). Germline CDR1 reads MNHNS; CDR2 reads SASEGT. This CDR3 comprises 15 residues. V lost 0 bases and J 2 bases, leaving 11 bases between the germline ends. The DNA for the CDR3 is TGTGCCAGCAGTGAAGCCCTGGGACCCACCTACGAGCAGTACTTC. Encoded protein: CASSEALGPTYEQYF.

This clone has at least ten counts. This chain joins TRBV7-2 and TRBJ2-5; D is perhaps TRBD2 (6 bases). CDR3 length: 14 residues. The V gene lost 5 bases and the J gene lost 5 bases, with 15 bases spanning the gap. CDR1 SGHTA and CDR2 FQGNSA come from the germline V gene. CDR3 coding DNA: TGTGCCAGCAGCGCCGGACTATTCCGCGAGACCCAGTACTTC. It is translated as CASSAGLFRETQYF.

The genes are TRBV6-5 and TRBJ2-2; no clear D. This CDR3 is built from 14 residues. Germline-derived CDR1 and CDR2 are MNHEY and SVGAGI. The V end lost 0 bases, the J end lost 0 bases, and 2 bases lay between the germline ends. CDR3 residues: CASSYSTNTGELFF. The DNA of the CDR3 is TGTGCCAGCAGTTACTCGACGAACACCGGGGAGCTGTTTTTT.

The rearrangement uses TRBV29-1 and TRBJ2-7; D unresolved. This CDR3 spans 13 amino acids. Germline CDR1 reads SQVTM; CDR2 reads ANQGSEA. V was clipped by 4 bases and J by 5 bases, with 15 bases between them. The DNA of the CDR3 is TGCAGCGTTGTAACCGCCCTCCGTGACGAGCAGTACTTC. Amino acids: CSVVTALRDEQYF.